The 17 T cell receptor beta chains reported below all come from one sample, sequenced in a study of shared clonotypes between healthy human individuals. The method was immunoSEQ multiplex PCR; TCRdb's version includes in-frame clones alone and lacks a portion of them. The table has 980,000 or so clones, less than 85% seen once. The sample comprised memory CD4+ T cells sorted from blood. This sample's subset: CD45RA-negative fraction. Receptor source: a man younger than 35 in good health.

The rearrangement uses TRBV5-1 and TRBJ1-1; no clear D gene. Trimming removed 6 bases from V and 1 base from J, with 10 bases in between. The CDR3 length is 13 residues. Germline lookup yields CDR1 SGHRS and CDR2 YFSETQ. CDR3 residues: CASNLGPNTEAFF. The CDR3 region has the DNA TGCGCCAGCAACCTCGGGCCGAACACTGAAGCTTTCTTT.

This rearrangement joins TRBV29-1 to TRBJ1-6, with D possibly being TRBD1 (5 bases). CDR1 and CDR2 (germline): SQVTM, ANQGSEA. The CDR3 totals 14 residues. V lost 2 bases to trimming and J lost 8 bases, with 13 bases between them. The CDR3 sequence: CSVEQQGGDSPLHF. For the CDR3, the DNA is TGCAGCGTTGAACAGCAGGGAGGGGATTCACCCCTCCACTTT.

The chain carries TRBV27 and TRBJ2-3; D might be TRBD2 (7 bases). V lost 5 bases and J lost 6, with 21 bases in between. There are 16 residues in the CDR3. CDR1 is MNHEY and CDR2 is SMNVEV in the germline V gene (reference sequence). As DNA, the CDR3 is TGTGCCAGCAGTCCTGAAACACGGGGGGCATGGGATACGCAGTATTTT. This sequence encodes CASSPETRGAWDTQYF.

The chain is built from TRBV19 and TRBJ2-7, with TRBD2 identical over 8 bases. Germline values: CDR1 LNHDA, CDR2 SQIVND (reference sequence). V dropped 4 bases and J dropped 2; count of bases not matched to a gene: 7. The CDR3 extends over 15 amino acids. CDR3: CASSKTGGVPYEQYF. DNA of the CDR3: TGTGCCAGTAGTAAAACGGGGGGGGTCCCCTACGAGCAGTACTTC.

This clone has just a few counts. J is TRBJ1-6 and V is TRBV18, with a tentative D call TRBD1 (5 bases). V was clipped by 3 bases and J by 10 bases, with 10 bases between them. Germline V CDR1 and CDR2: KGHSH, LQKENI. This CDR3 has 13 residues. Here the CDR3 reads CASSPAGQSPLHF. DNA for the CDR3: TGTGCCAGCTCACCGGCAGGGCAGTCACCCCTCCACTTT.

This clone appeared once. The chain combines TRBV5-6 with TRBJ2-7; D is ambiguous. Germline values: CDR1 SGHDT, CDR2 YYEEEE. The CDR3 sequence is 15 residues long. Trimming took off 2 bases at V and 1 base at J, with 13 bases between the two ends. CDR3 coding DNA: TGTGCCAGCAGCTTCGGATTCAGAATTTCCTACGAGCAGTACTTC. Translation: CASSFGFRISYEQYF.

J is TRBJ2-7 and V is TRBV7-6; D is perhaps TRBD1 or TRBD2 (5 bases each). The CDR3 runs 13 residues. The ends were cut back, 6 bases at V and 2 bases at J, with 11 bases in the middle. CDR1 SGHVS and CDR2 FNYEAQ come from the germline V gene. CDR3 nucleotide sequence: TGTGCCAGCAGTCTTTTGGGGGCCTACGAGCAGTACTTC. Its protein is CASSLLGAYEQYF.

This clone was observed once. This sequence joins TRBV7-8 and TRBJ1-1; D gene unclear. In germline, CDR1 is SGHVS, CDR2 FQNEAQ. Between the trimmed V and J ends, which lost 4 bases and 5 bases, there was a span of 14 bases. This CDR3 is 14 amino acids long. CDR3 in DNA: TGTGCCAGCAGCTCCCACGAATTAACGACTGAAGCTTTCTTT. This translates into CASSSHELTTEAFF. The full variable domain, completed using reference TRBV7-8 and TRBJ1-1, is GAGVSQSPRYKVAKRGQDVALRCDPISGHVSLFWYQQALGQGPEFLTYFQNEAQLDKSGLPSDRFFAERPEGSVSTLKIQRTQQEDSAVYLCASSSHELTTEAFFGQGTRLTVV.

On this clone: One base separates it from a far larger clone, so it is likely a read error. V is TRBV6-5 and J is TRBJ1-2; D uncertain. CDR3 length: 15 residues. Germline CDR1 is MNHEY and CDR2 is SVGAGI. The ends were cut back, 5 bases at V and 0 bases at J, with 13 bases in the middle. The CDR3 nucleotides read TGTGCCAGCAGTCCCTGGACGGTCGCTAACTATGGCTACACCTTC. Residues: CASSPWTVANYGYTF.

This chain uses TRBV10-3 with TRBJ2-7; tentative D call: TRBD2 (7 bases). V was trimmed by 0 bases and J by 3 bases, leaving 18 bases between them. CDR1 is ENHRY and CDR2 is SYGVKD in the germline V gene. The CDR3 runs to 17 residues. The CDR3 DNA reads as TGTGCCATCAGTGAGTCCCCCTTTGCGGGGGCTCACTACGAGCAGTACTTC. Its protein product is CAISESPFAGAHYEQYF.

This clone was recorded a few times. The chain employs TRBV10-2 and TRBJ1-2, with 9 bases that match TRBD1. The CDR3 contains 17 residues. With 1 base clipped from V and 8 bases from J, the junction kept 14 bases outside the gene matches. The V gene's germline CDR1 is WSHSY and CDR2 SAAADI. This CDR3 reads CASSELIRDRDSRGYTF. For the CDR3, the DNA is TGCGCCAGCAGTGAGTTAATCCGGGACAGGGATAGTAGAGGCTACACCTTC.

This rearrangement joins TRBV2 to TRBJ2-1; D remains ambiguous. V was pared by 6 bases and J by 13 bases, with 13 bases between. The CDR3 is 11 residues long. The germline V gene has CDR1 SNHLY and CDR2 FYNNEI. CDR3 in amino acids: CASSQEVAQFF. CDR3 nucleotides: TGTGCCAGCAGCCAAGAGGTAGCTCAGTTCTTC.

This clone was observed at least ten times. The V gene is TRBV5-1, the J gene TRBJ2-4, with 10 bases that match TRBD2. Germline V lookup: CDR1 SGHRS, CDR2 YFSETQ. CDR3 size: 19 residues. The V segment lost 4 bases and the J segment 0 bases; nucleotides outside the gene matches: 13. The CDR3 DNA reads TGCGCCAGCAGCCGTGGGGCTAGCGGGGGTTCCGTAGCCAAAAACATTCAGTACTTC. It specifies CASSRGASGGSVAKNIQYF.

There are a few counts of this clone. The V call is TRBV4-3, the J call TRBJ1-6, with 9 bases identical to TRBD1. The CDR3 is 15 residues long. V trimming: 2 bases; J trimming: 10 bases; junction bases outside the gene matches: 6. Germline CDR1 is LGHNA and CDR2 is YSLEER. CDR3 loop: CASSQQGTGKSPLHF. CDR3 DNA: TGCGCCAGCAGCCAACAGGGGACAGGGAAATCACCCCTCCACTTT.

The chain is built from TRBV2 and TRBJ1-1; no clear D gene. CDR1 and CDR2 (germline): SNHLY, FYNNEI. This CDR3 contains 11 residues. Trimming stripped 2 bases from V and 6 bases from J, with 4 bases between. CDR3 bases: TGTGCCAGCAGTGAAACCTCTGAAGCTTTCTTT. Its protein is CASSETSEAFF.

The chain links TRBV11-2 to TRBJ2-7; 8 nucleotides line up with TRBD1. The ends lost 2 bases at V and 0 bases at J; junction bases unmatched: 9. The germline V gene encodes CDR1 SGHAT and CDR2 FQNNGV. There are 17 residues in the CDR3. The CDR3, as DNA: TGTGCCAGCAGCTTAAAAACAGGGGGAAGTAACTCCTACGAGCAGTACTTC. This translates into CASSLKTGGSNSYEQYF.

The chain links TRBV19 to TRBJ2-7; D perhaps matches TRBD2 (6 bases). Trimming stripped 7 bases from V and 0 bases from J, with 13 bases between. CDR1 is LNHDA and CDR2 is SQIVND in the germline V gene (reference sequence). The CDR3 is made up of 14 amino acids. The CDR3, as DNA: TGTGCCAGTAAGAGGACGACTAGCTCCTACGAGCAGTACTTC. It yields the protein CASKRTTSSYEQYF. Using reference TRBV19 and TRBJ2-7 for the parts outside the CDR3, the full variable domain is DGGITQSPKYLFRKEGQNVTLSCEQNLNHDAMYWYRQDPGQGLRLIYYSQIVNDFQKGDIAEGYSVSREKKESFPLTVTSAQKNPTAFYLCASKRTTSSYEQYFGPGTRLTVT.